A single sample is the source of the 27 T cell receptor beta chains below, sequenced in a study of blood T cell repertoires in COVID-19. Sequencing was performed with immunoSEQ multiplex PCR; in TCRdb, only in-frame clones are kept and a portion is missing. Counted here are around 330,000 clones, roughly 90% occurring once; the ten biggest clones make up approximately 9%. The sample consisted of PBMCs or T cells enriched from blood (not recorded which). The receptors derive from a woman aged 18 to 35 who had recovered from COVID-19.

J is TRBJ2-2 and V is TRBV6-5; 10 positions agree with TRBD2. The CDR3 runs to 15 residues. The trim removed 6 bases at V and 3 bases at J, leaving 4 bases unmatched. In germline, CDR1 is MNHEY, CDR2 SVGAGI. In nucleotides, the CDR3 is TGTGCCAGCAGAGGACTAGCGGCCCACACCGGGGAGCTGTTTTTT. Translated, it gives CASRGLAAHTGELFF.

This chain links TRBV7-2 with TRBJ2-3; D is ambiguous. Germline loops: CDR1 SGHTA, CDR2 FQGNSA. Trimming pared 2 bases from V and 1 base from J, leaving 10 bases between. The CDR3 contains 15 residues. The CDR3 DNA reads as TGTGCCAGCAGCTTACACTTCTCCGGCACAGATACGCAGTATTTT. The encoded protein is CASSLHFSGTDTQYF.

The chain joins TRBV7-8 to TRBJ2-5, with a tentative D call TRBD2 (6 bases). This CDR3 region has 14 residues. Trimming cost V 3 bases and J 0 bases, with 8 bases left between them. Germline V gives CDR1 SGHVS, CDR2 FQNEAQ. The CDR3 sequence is CASSLRGYQETQYF. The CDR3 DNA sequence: TGTGCCAGCAGCTTGCGGGGATACCAAGAGACCCAGTACTTC. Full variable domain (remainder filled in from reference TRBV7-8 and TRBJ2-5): GAGVSQSPRYKVAKRGQDVALRCDPISGHVSLFWYQQALGQGPEFLTYFQNEAQLDKSGLPSDRFFAERPEGSVSTLKIQRTQQEDSAVYLCASSLRGYQETQYFGPGTRLLVL.

The CDR3 region has the DNA TGTGCCAGTAGTATAGCGGGGAACACAGATACGCAGTATTTT. It encodes CASSIAGNTDTQYF. V and J are TRBV19 and TRBJ2-3; D perhaps matches TRBD2 (5 bases). Trimming pared 1 base from V and 2 bases from J, leaving 7 bases between. This CDR3 has 14 amino acids. CDR1 and CDR2 from the germline V gene are LNHDA and SQIVND (reference sequence).

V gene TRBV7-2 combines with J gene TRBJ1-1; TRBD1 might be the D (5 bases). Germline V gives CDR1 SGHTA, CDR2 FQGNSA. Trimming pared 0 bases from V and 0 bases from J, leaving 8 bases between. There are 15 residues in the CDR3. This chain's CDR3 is CASSLAQGMNTEAFF. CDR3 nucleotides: TGTGCCAGCAGCTTAGCTCAGGGAATGAACACTGAAGCTTTCTTT. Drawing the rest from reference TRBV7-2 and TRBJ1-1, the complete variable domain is GAGVSQSPSNKVTEKGKDVELRCDPISGHTALYWYRQSLGQGLEFLIYFQGNSAPDKSGLPSDRFSAERTGGSVSTLTIQRTQQEDSAVYLCASSLAQGMNTEAFFGQGTRLTVV.

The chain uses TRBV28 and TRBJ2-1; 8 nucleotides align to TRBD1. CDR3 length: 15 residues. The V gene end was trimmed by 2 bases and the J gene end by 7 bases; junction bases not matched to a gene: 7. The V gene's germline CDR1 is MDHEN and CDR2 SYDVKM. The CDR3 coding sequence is TGTGCCAGCAGTTTAAGGCAGGGGGCTGGGAATGAGCAGTTCTTC. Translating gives CASSLRQGAGNEQFF. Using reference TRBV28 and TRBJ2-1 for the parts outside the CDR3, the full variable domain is DVKVTQSSRYLVKRTGEKVFLECVQDMDHENMFWYRQDPGLGLRLIYFSYDVKMKEKGDIPEGYSVSREKKERFSLILESASTNQTSMYLCASSLRQGAGNEQFFGPGTRLTVL.

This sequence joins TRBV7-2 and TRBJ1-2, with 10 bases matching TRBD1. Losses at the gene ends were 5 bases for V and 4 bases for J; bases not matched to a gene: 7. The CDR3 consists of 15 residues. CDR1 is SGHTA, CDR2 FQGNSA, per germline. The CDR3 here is CASSPRGQGVYGYTF. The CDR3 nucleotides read TGTGCCAGCAGCCCCCGAGGACAGGGGGTCTATGGCTACACCTTC.

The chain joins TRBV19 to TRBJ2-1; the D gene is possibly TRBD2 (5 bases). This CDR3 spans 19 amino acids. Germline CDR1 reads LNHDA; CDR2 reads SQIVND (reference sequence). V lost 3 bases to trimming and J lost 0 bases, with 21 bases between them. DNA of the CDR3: TGTGCCAGTAGTATTGGGCCGGCTGCTAGCCTGAGCTCCTACAATGAGCAGTTCTTC. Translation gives CASSIGPAASLSSYNEQFF.

CDR3 sequence reads: CASSDARRQGSGQPQHF. CDR3 coding DNA: TGTGCCAGCAGTGACGCAAGAAGACAGGGGTCGGGACAGCCCCAGCATTTT. The chain carries TRBV6-4 and TRBJ1-5; TRBD1 aligns across 8 bases. V lost 2 bases, J lost 7 bases, and 13 bases stayed unmatched. This CDR3 is built from 17 residues. Per the germline V gene, CDR1 is MRHNA and CDR2 is SNTAGT.

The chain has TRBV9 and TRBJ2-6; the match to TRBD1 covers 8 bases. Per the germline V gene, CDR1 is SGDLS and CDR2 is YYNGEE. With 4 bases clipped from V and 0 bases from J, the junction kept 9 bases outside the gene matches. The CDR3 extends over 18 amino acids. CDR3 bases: TGTGCCAGCAGCCCAAAGACAGGGGCAGGCTCTGGGGCCAACGTCCTGACTTTC. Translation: CASSPKTGAGSGANVLTF.

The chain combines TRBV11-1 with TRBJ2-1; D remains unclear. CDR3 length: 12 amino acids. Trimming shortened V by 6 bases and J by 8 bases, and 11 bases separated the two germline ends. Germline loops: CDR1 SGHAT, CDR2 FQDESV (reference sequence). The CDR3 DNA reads TGTGCCAGCAGAACTCAGAGGCATGAGCAGTTCTTC. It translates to CASRTQRHEQFF.

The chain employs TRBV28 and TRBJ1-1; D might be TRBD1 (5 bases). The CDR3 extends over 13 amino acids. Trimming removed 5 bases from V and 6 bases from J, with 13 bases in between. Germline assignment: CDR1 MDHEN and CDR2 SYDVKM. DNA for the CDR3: TGTGCCAGCAGTCTACCAGGGATCCCTGAAGCTTTCTTT. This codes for CASSLPGIPEAFF.

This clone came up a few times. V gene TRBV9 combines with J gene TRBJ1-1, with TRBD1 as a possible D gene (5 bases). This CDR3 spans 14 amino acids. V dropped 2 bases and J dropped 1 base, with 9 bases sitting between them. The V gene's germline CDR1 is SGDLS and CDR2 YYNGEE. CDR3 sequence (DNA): TGTGCCAGCAGCGTGAGCGGGGGGAACACTGAAGCTTTCTTT. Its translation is CASSVSGGNTEAFF.

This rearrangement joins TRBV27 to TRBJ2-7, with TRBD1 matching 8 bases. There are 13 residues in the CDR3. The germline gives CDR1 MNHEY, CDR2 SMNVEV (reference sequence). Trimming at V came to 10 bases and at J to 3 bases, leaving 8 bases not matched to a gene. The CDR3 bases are TGTGCCACTCACAGGGGGAGGATCTACGAGCAGTACTTC. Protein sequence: CATHRGRIYEQYF.

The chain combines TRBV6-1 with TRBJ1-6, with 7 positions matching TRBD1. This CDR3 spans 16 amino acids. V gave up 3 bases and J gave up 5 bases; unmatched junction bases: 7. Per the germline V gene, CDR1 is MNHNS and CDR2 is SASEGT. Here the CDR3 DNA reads TGTGCCAGCAGTGAGGTGGGGACAGCCGATAATTCACCCCTCCACTTT. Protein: CASSEVGTADNSPLHF.

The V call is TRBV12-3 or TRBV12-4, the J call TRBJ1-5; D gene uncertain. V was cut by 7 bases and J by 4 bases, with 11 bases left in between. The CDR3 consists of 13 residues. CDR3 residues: CASTPQFNQPQHF. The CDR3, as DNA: TGTGCCAGCACCCCCCAGTTTAATCAGCCCCAGCATTTT.

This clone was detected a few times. Here the CDR3 reads CASRYTSRDEQYF. The CDR3 DNA is TGTGCCAGCAGATACACGAGCAGGGACGAGCAGTACTTC. The rearrangement links TRBV4-2 to TRBJ2-7; D perhaps matches TRBD1 (5 bases). The V gene lost 6 bases and the J gene lost 5 bases, with 14 bases spanning the gap. Germline-derived CDR1 and CDR2 are LGHNA and YNFKEQ. The CDR3 consists of 13 residues.

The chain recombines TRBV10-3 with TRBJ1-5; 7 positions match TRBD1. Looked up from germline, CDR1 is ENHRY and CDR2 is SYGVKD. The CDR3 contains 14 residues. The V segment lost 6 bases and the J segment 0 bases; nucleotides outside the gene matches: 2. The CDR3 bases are TGTGCCATCAGACGACAGGGTAGCAATCAGCCCCAGCATTTT. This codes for CAIRRQGSNQPQHF.

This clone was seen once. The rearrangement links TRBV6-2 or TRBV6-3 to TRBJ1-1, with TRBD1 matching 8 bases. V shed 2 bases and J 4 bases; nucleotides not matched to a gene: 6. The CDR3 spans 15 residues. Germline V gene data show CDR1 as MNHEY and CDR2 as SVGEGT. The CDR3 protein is CASSYEAGGTTEAFF. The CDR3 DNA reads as TGTGCCAGCAGTTACGAGGCAGGGGGCACCACTGAAGCTTTCTTT.

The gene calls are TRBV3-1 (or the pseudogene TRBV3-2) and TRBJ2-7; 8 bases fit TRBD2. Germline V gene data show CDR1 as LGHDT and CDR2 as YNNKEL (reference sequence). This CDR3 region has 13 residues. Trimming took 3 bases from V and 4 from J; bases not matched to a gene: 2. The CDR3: CASSHGTSYEQYF. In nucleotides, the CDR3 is TGTGCCAGCAGCCATGGGACTAGTTACGAGCAGTACTTC.

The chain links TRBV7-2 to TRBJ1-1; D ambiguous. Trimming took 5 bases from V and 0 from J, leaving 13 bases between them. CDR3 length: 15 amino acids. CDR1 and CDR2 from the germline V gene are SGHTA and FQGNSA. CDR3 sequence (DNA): TGTGCCAGCAGCCCCCGCCAGGTTTTGAACACTGAAGCTTTCTTT. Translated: CASSPRQVLNTEAFF.

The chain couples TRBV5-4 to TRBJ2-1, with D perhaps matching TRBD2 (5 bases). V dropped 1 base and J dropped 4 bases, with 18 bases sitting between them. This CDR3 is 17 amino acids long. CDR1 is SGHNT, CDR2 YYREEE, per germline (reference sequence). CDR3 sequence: CASSLLASNYKYNEQFF. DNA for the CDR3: TGTGCCAGCAGCTTGTTGGCTAGCAATTATAAGTACAATGAGCAGTTCTTC.

In nucleotides, the CDR3 is TGTGCCAGCAGCCCCCGCGGCTCCATAAGCACAGATACGCAGTATTTT. This codes for CASSPRGSISTDTQYF. The chain links TRBV11-2 to TRBJ2-3; D uncertain. V lost 5 bases and J lost 0, with 15 bases in between. CDR3 length: 16 residues. CDR1 SGHAT and CDR2 FQNNGV come from the germline V gene.

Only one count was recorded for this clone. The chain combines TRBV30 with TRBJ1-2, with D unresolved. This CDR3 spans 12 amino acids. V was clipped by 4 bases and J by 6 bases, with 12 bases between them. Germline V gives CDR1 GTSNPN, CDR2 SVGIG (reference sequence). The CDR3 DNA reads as TGTGCCTGGAACCGGGTAAGAGATGGCTACACCTTC. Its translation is CAWNRVRDGYTF.

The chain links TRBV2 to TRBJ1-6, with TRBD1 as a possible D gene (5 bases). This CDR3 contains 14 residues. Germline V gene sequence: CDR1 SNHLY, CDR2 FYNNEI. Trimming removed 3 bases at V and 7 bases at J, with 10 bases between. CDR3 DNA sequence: TGTGCCAGCAGTGATTTGGCAGGGAATTCACCCCTCCACTTT. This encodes CASSDLAGNSPLHF.

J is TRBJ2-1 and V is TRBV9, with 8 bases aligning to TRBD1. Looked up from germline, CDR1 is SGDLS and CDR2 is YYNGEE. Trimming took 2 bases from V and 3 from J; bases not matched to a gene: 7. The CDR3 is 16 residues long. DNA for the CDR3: TGTGCCAGCAGCGTCACGGGACAGGTGGTCTACAATGAGCAGTTCTTC. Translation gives CASSVTGQVVYNEQFF.

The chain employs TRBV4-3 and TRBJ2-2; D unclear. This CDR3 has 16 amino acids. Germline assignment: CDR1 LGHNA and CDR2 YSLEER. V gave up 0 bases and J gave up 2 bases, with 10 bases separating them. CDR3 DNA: TGCGCCAGCAGCCAAGACTCGCAGGCCAACACCGGGGAGCTGTTTTTT. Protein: CASSQDSQANTGELFF.